This entry concerns a single T cell receptor beta chain. This sample was taken from a study of blood T cell repertoires in COVID-19. The repertoire was sequenced with immunoSEQ multiplex PCR; TCRdb's copy has only in-frame clones and lacks some. Altogether about 220,000 clones are present, approximately 81% being singletons, with the ten largest covering 3% to 4.5%. Germline V gene data show CDR1 as SNHLY and CDR2 as FYNNEI. V shed 6 bases and J 0 bases; nucleotides not matched to a gene: 8. This CDR3 contains 16 residues. Sample: peripheral blood. This receptor was identified in a woman older than 75 with acute or convalescent COVID-19. The J gene is TRBJ1-5, the V gene TRBV2; 7 positions match TRBD1. The CDR3 spells CASSPQGSYSNQPQHF. CDR3 coding DNA: TGTGCCAGCAGCCCACAGGGGAGCTATAGCAATCAGCCCCAGCATTTT. Looking up the rest from reference TRBV2 and TRBJ1-5 gives the full variable domain: EPEVTQTPSHQVTQMGQEVILRCVPISNHLYFYWYRQILGQKVEFLVSFYNNEISEKSEIFDDQFSVERPDGSNFTLKIRSTKLEDSAMYFCASSPQGSYSNQPQHFGDGTRLSIL.